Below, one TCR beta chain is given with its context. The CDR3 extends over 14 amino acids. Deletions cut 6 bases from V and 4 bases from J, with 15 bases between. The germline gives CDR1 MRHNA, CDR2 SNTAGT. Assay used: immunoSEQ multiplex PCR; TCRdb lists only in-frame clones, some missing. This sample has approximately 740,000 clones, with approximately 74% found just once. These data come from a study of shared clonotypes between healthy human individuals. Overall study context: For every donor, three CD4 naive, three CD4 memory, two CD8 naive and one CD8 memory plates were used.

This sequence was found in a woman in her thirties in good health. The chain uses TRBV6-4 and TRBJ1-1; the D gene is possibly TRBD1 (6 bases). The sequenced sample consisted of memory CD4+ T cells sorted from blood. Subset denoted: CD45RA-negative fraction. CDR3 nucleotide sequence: TGTGCCAGCAGGGAGACGGCAGGGGCCACTGAAGCTTTCTTT. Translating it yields CASRETAGATEAFF.